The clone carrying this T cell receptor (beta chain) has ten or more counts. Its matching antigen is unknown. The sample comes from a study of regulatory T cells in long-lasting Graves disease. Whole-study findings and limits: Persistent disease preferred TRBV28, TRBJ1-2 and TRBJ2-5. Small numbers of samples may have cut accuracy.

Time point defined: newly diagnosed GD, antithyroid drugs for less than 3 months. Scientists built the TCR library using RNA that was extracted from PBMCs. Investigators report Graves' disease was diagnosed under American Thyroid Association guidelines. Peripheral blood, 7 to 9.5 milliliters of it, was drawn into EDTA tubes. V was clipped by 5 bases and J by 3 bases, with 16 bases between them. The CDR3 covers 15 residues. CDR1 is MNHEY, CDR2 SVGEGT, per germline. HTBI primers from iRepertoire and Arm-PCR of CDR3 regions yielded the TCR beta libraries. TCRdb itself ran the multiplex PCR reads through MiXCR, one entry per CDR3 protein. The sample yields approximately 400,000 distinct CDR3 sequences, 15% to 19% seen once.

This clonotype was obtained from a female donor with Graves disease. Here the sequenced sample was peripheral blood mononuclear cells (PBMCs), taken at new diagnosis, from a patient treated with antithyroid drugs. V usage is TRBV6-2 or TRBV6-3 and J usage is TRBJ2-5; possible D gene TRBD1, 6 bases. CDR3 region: CASSTRDIAKETQYF. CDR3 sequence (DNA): TGTGCCAGCAGTACCCGGGACATCGCTAAAGAGACCCAGTACTTC.